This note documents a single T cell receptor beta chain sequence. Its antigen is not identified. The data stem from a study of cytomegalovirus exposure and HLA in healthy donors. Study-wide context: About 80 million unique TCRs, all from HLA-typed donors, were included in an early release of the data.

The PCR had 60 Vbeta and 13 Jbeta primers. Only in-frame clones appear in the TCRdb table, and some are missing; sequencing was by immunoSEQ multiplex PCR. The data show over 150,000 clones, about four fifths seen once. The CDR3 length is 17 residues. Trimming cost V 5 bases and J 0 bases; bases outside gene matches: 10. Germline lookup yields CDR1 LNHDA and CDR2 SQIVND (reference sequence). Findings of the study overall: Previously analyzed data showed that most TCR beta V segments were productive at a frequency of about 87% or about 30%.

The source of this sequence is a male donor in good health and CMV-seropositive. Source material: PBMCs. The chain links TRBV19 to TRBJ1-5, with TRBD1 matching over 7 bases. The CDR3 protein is CASSQRTGPYSNQPQHF. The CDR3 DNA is TGTGCCAGTAGTCAACGGACAGGACCTTATAGCAATCAGCCCCAGCATTTT.